The rows below give T cell receptor beta chains drawn from one sample of a study of identical twins. MiXCR, applied by TCRdb to the 5' RACE reads, yields one record per CDR3 protein. The sample contains hundreds of thousands of distinct CDR3 sequences, 7% to 7.5% of which appear only once. This same sample was also part of a study on yellow fever vaccine responses in identical twins.

The specimen was PBMCs. Receptor source: a young woman in good health. Both conserved end residues are part of each CDR3. Fields, in order: clone size, D gene, V gene, J gene, CDR3 protein, CDR3 DNA. The D gene is left open where the match is weak. Not all rows give a size; the values are once, few, many and, for expanded clones, a class.

>many|-|TRBV3-1|TRBJ1-3
CASSQAPQSSGNTIYF
TGTGCCAGCAGCCAAGCCCCACAAAGCTCTGGAAACACCATATATTTT
>few|TRBD1|TRBV12-3/TRBV12-4|TRBJ2-2
CASSRGTGGNTGELFF
TGTGCCAGCAGCCGAGGGACAGGGGGCAACACCGGGGAGCTGTTTTTT
>-|TRBD1|TRBV5-1|TRBJ2-1
CASSPGTGRHEQFF
TGCGCCAGCAGCCCAGGGACAGGGAGGCATGAGCAGTTCTTC
>many|TRBD1|TRBV29-1|TRBJ2-1
CSVRTGLYNEQFF
TGCAGCGTTCGGACAGGGTTGTACAATGAGCAGTTCTTC
>many|-|TRBV5-5|TRBJ2-1
CASSRRDSGVSYNEQFF
TGTGCCAGCAGCCGTCGGGATAGCGGAGTTTCCTACAATGAGCAGTTCTTC
>few|-|TRBV18|TRBJ1-1
CASSLDGMEQGTEAFF
TGTGCCAGCTCCCTGGATGGGATGGAACAAGGCACTGAAGCTTTCTTT
>-|-|TRBV5-1|TRBJ2-2
CASSAGTTNTGELFF
TGCGCCAGCAGTGCCGGGACAACGAACACCGGGGAGCTGTTTTTT
>-|TRBD1|TRBV24-1|TRBJ1-5
CATSDSRQGQWQPQHF
TGTGCCACCAGTGATTCCAGACAGGGTCAATGGCAGCCCCAGCATTTT
>many|TRBD2|TRBV3-1|TRBJ2-7
CASSQGSTAGGFEQYF
TGTGCCAGCAGCCAAGGATCTACGGCGGGAGGGTTTGAGCAGTACTTC
>-|TRBD2|TRBV5-1|TRBJ2-7
CASSFTSDVPSEQYF
TGCGCCAGCAGCTTTACTAGCGATGTCCCCTCCGAGCAGTACTTC
>few|-|TRBV12-3/TRBV12-4|TRBJ2-3
CASSLRSTGTDTQYF
TGTGCCAGCAGTTTAAGGTCAACGGGAACAGATACGCAGTATTTT
>few|-|TRBV6-2/TRBV6-3|TRBJ2-5
CASSYSIQETQYF
TGTGCCAGCAGTTACTCCATCCAAGAGACCCAGTACTTC
>-|-|TRBV5-5|TRBJ1-1
CASSLMELNTEAFF
TGTGCCAGCAGCTTGATGGAATTGAACACTGAAGCTTTCTTT
>many|TRBD2|TRBV12-3/TRBV12-4|TRBJ2-7
CASSLGLAISYEQYF
TGTGCCAGCAGTTTGGGACTAGCTATTTCCTACGAGCAGTACTTC
>few|TRBD2|TRBV11-3|TRBJ2-1
CASSLPGLAAYNEQFF
TGTGCCAGCAGCTTACCTGGACTAGCGGCCTACAATGAGCAGTTCTTC
>-|TRBD1|TRBV28|TRBJ2-1
CASSLVQGVGEQFF
TGTGCCAGCAGTTTAGTCCAGGGGGTCGGCGAGCAGTTCTTC
>many|-|TRBV6-1|TRBJ2-5
CATKVDFLQETQYF
TGTGCCACAAAGGTCGACTTCTTACAAGAGACCCAGTACTTC